This T cell receptor (beta chain) was profiled in a study of identical twins. General study findings and limits: Analyses of zero insertions could be partly confounded by invariant MAIT and iNKT cells.

This clonotype showed up just a few times. Its antigen remains unknown. CDR1 is DFQATT, CDR2 SNEGSKA, per germline (reference sequence). Deletions cut 5 bases from V and 2 bases from J, with 15 bases between. CDR3 length: 14 residues. A universal primer site arose from template switching, and cDNA bore unique molecular identifiers. TCRdb called the 5' RACE reads again in MiXCR, with one record for every CDR3 protein. The repertoire includes over 600,000 distinct CDR3 sequences, around 20% of them detected once, and roughly 4.3% sits in the top ten. The sample was also reused in another study, on T cells expressing NK-cell markers. That work contributes: The sequencing cohort of eight donors included seven HCMV-seropositive individuals and one seronegative individual. The share of CD8+ T cells held by dominant NKG2C+ clonotypes was about 1.0-7.5% in about six donors.

Sequences were obtained from PBMCs. This sequence was found in a woman aged 18-30 years in good health. This rearrangement joins TRBV20-1 to TRBJ2-5; D is ambiguous. The CDR3 spells CSAWARRRQETQYF. The DNA of the CDR3 is TGCAGTGCTTGGGCGAGGAGACGGCAAGAGACCCAGTACTTC.